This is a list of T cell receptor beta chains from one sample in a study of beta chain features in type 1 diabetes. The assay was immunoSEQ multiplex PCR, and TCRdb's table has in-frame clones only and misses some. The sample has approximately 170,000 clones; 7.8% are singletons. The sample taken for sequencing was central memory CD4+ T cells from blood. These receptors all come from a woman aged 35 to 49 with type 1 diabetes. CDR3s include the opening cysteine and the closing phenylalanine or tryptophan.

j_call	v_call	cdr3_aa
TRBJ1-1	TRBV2	CASSMGAGSTEAFF
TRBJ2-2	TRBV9	CASSVDSRGSTGELFF
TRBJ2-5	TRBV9	CASSPNEPGTQYF
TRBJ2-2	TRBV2	CASGIAGGPGELFF
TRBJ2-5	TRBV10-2	CASKLAGMETQYF
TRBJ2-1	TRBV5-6	CASSLEGGGFGSNEQFF
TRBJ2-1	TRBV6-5	CASRVLAGGWNEQFF
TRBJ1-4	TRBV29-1	CSARSGINEKLFF
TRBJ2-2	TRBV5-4	CASSSGGGNTGELFF
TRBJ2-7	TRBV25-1	CASSDDGVRGDSYEQYF
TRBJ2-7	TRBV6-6	CASSYVEAYEQYF
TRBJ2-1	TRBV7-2	CASSRGTSGGAYNEQFF
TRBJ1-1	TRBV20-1	CSARPPEGAFF
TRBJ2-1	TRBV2	CAGQSYNEQFF
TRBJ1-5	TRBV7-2	CASSPQGDQPQHF
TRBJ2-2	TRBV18	CASSPSGTNTGELFF
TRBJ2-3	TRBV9	CASSVVAAGSTDTQYF
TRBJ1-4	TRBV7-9	CASSRGVMGQPNEKLFF
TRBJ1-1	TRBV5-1	CASSPSQGTAMNTEAFF
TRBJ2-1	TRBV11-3	CASSLGQANHNEQFF
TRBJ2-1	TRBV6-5	CASIGTGPNEQFF
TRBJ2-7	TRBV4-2	CASSMTVGEDRGMEQYF
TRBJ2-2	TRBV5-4	CASSFRGGNTGELFF
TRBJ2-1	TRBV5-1	CASSLALAPNEQFF
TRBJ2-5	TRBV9	CASSVEVSGETQYF
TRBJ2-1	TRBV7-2	CASSPTTSGSIYNEQFF
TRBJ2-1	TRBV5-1	CASSGSSGRLDEQFF
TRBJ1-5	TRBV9	CASSVTLNQPQHF
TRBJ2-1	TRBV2	CASSLLTSGRLFF
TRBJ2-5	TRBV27	CASSDTGLYQETQYF
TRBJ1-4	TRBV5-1	CASSLGPSGEKLFF
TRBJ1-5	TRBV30	CAWSERAGQPQHF
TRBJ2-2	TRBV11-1	CASSIGSGELFF
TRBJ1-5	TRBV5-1	CASSLAPQGPGRSQPQHF
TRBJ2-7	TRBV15	CATEEYRGSEQYF
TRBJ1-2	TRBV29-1	CSVGNREFGLGYTF
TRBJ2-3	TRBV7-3	CASSGSTGAKDTQYF
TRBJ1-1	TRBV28	CASSFNGYLFF
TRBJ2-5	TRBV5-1	CASSLVGTGNFAETQYF